This T cell receptor (beta chain) was retrieved from a study of cytomegalovirus exposure and HLA in healthy donors. It was with 60 Vbeta and 13 Jbeta primers that the PCR ran. As processed by the authors: Later work found 80 million or so unique TCR beta chains, with some 11 million shared. Here immunoSEQ multiplex PCR was the method, and the copy in TCRdb shows in-frame clones only, minus some. Clone size and V and J calls were adopted from that table, with D and trimming inferred from the DNA. Among about 160,000 clones, approximately 85% were seen once, and the ten largest hold approximately 1%. The study, taken as a whole, reports: Most sequenced TCRs were rare (though some public TCRs occurred in many donors).

A word on this clone: Its cognate antigen is unknown.

The material sequenced was PBMCs. This receptor was identified in a girl aged 2 to 10 in good health and CMV-seropositive.

This CDR3 is CASSVDRDRGLYGYTF. The CDR3 bases are TGTGCCAGCAGCGTAGACCGGGACAGGGGCCTCTATGGCTACACCTTC. This sequence joins TRBV9 and TRBJ1-2; 10 nucleotides agree with TRBD1. This CDR3 contains 16 residues. Trimming took 0 bases from V and 4 from J; bases not matched to a gene: 6. The germline CDR1 and CDR2 sequences are SGDLS and YYNGEE.